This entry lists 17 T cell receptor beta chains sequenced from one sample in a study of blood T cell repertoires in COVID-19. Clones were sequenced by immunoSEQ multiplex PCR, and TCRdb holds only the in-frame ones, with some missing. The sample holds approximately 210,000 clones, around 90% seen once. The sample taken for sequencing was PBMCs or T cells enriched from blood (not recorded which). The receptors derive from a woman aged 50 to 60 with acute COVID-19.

CDR3 region: CASRDWAGRGQPQHF. CDR3 in DNA: TGTGCCAGTAGAGATTGGGCCGGGAGGGGTCAGCCCCAGCATTTT. The chain combines TRBV19 with TRBJ1-5, with D tentatively TRBD1 (5 bases). The CDR3 loop spans 15 amino acids. CDR1 and CDR2 (germline): LNHDA, SQIVND (reference sequence). Deletions cut 6 bases from V and 6 bases from J, with 18 bases between.

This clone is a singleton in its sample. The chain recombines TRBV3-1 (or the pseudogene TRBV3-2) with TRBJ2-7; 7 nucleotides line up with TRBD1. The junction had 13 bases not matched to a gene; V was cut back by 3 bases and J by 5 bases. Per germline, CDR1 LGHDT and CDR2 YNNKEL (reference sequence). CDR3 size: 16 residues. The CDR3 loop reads CASSQEPRDSFHEQYF. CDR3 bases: TGTGCCAGCAGCCAGGAGCCCCGGGACAGTTTCCACGAGCAGTACTTC.

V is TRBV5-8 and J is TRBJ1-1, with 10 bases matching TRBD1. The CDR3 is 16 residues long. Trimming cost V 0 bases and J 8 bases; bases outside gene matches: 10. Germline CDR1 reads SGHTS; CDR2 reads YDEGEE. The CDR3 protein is CASSLGTGGTPEEAFF. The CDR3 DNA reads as TGTGCCAGCAGCTTGGGGACAGGGGGAACTCCAGAGGAAGCTTTCTTT.

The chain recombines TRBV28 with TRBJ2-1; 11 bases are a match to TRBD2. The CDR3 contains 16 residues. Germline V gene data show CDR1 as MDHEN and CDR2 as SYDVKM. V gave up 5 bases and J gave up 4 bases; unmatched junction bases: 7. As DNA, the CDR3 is TGTGCCAGCAGTCGACTAGCGGGAATCGGTTACAATGAGCAGTTCTTC. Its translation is CASSRLAGIGYNEQFF.

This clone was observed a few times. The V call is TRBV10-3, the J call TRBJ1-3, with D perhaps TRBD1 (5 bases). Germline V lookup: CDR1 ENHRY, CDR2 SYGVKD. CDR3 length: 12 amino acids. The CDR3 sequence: CGTRGSGNTIYF. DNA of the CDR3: TGTGGGACGCGGGGGTCTGGAAACACCATATATTTT.

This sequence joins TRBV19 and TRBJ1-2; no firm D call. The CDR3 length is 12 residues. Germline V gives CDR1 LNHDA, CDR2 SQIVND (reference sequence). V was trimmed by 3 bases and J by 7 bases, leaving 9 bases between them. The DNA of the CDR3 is TGTGCCAGTAGTATCGGCGGGTCTGGCTACACCTTC. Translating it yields CASSIGGSGYTF.

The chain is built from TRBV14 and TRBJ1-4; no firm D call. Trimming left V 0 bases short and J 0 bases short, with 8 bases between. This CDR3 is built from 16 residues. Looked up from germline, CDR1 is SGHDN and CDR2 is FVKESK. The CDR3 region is CASSQENGATNEKLFF. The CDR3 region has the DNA TGTGCCAGCAGCCAAGAGAACGGTGCAACTAATGAAAAACTGTTTTTT.

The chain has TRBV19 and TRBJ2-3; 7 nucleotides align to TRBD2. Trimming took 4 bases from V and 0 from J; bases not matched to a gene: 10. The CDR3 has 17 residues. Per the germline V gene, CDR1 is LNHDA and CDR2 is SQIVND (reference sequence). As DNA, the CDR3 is TGTGCCAGTAGTAGCGAGCGGGGTGACCCTAGCACAGATACGCAGTATTTT. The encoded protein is CASSSERGDPSTDTQYF.

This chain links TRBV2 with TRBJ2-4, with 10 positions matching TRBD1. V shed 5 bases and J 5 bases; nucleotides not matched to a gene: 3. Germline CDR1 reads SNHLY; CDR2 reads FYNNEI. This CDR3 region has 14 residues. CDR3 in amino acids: CASSWDRGENIQYF. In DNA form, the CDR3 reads TGTGCCAGCAGTTGGGACAGGGGTGAAAACATTCAGTACTTC.

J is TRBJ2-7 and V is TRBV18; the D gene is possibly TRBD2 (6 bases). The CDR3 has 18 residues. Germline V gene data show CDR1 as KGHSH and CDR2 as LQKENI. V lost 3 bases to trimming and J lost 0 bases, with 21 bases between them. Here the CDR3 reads CASSPLGTFYAGSYEQYF. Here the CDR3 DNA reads TGTGCCAGCTCACCCCTTGGGACTTTCTATGCGGGCTCCTACGAGCAGTACTTC.

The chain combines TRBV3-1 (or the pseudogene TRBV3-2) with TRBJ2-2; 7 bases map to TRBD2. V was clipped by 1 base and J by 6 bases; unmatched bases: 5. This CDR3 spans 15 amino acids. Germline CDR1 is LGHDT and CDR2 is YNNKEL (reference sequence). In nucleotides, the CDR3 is TGTGCCAGCAGCCAAGTATCTAGCGGTTCCGGGGAGCTGTTTTTT. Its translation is CASSQVSSGSGELFF.

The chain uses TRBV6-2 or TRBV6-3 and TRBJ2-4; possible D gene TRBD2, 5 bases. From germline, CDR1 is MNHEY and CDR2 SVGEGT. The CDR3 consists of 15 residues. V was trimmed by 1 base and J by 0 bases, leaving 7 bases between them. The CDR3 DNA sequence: TGTGCCAGCAGTTACTTCGGGGTAGCCAAAAACATTCAGTACTTC. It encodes CASSYFGVAKNIQYF.

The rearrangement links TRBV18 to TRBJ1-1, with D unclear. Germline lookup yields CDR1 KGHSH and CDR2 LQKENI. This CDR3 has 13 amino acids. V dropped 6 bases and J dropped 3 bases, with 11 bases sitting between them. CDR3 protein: CASSPREDTEAFF. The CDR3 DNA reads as TGTGCCAGCTCTCCGCGGGAGGACACTGAAGCTTTCTTT.

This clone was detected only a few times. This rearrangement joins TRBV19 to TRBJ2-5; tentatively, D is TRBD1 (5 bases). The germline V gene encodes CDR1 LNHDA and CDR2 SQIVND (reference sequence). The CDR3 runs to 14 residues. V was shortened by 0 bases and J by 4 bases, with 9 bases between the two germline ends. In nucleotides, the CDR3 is TGTGCCAGTAGTATAGATCCAAGGGGAGAGACCCAGTACTTC. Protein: CASSIDPRGETQYF.

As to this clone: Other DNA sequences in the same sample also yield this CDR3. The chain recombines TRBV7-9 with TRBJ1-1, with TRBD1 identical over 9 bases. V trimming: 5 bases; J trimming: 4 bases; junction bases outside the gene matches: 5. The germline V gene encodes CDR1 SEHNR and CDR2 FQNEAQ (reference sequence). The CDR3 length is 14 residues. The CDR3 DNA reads TGTGCCAGCAGCACGGGACAGGGATCCACTGAAGCTTTCTTT. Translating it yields CASSTGQGSTEAFF.

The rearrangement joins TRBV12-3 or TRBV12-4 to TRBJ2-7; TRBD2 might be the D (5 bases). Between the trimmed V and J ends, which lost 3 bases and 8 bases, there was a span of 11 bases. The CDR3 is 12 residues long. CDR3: CASSFSSEQQYF. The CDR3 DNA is TGTGCCAGCAGTTTTAGTAGCGAGCAGCAGTACTTC.

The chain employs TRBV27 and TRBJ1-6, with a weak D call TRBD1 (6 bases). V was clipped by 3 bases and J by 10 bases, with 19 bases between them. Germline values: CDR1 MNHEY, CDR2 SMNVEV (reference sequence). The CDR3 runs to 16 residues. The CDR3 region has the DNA TGTGCCAGCAGTTTCAGGCCAACTCACAGGGAGTCACCCCTCCACTTT. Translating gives CASSFRPTHRESPLHF.